Below, 13 T cell receptor beta chains from the same sample are listed, as sequenced in a study of blood T cells in healthy people across ages (dated by TCRdb to the mid-2010s). Libraries were constructed by 5' RACE. For sequencing, an Illumina HiSeq 2500 was employed. A second about 7 to 12 cycle PCR used a sample-barcoded 5' primer and a J-beta primer mix. TCRdb itself trimmed the public reads at Q25 with fastp, ran MiXCR and retained productive beta chains. Entries are consolidated by CDR3 protein sequence, retaining the most common genes and DNA. The sample data list about 2 million distinct CDR3 sequences, and less than 50% of these were observed just once. Less than 2.5% of the sample lies in the top ten. Material for sequencing was blood. These TCRs come from a woman between 40 and 50 years old in good health.

The J gene is TRBJ1-1, the V gene TRBV7-8; 7 nucleotides match TRBD1. The length of the CDR3 is 18 residues. The germline V gene has CDR1 SGHVS and CDR2 FQNEAQ. V dropped 5 bases and J dropped 5; count of bases not matched to a gene: 20. CDR3 DNA sequence: TGTGCCAGCAGCCAAAAAATCGACAGGGCCCTAGGGCGGACTGAAGCTTTCTTT. It codes for CASSQKIDRALGRTEAFF. Full variable domain (remainder filled in from reference TRBV7-8 and TRBJ1-1): GAGVSQSPRYKVAKRGQDVALRCDPISGHVSLFWYQQALGQGPEFLTYFQNEAQLDKSGLPSDRFFAERPEGSVSTLKIQRTQQEDSAVYLCASSQKIDRALGRTEAFFGQGTRLTVV.

This clonotype has only a few counts. The genes are TRBV29-1 and TRBJ2-1; no firm D call. Per germline, CDR1 SQVTM and CDR2 ANQGSEA. Trimming took 2 bases from V and 10 from J, leaving 12 bases between them. CDR3 length: 12 residues. The CDR3 region has the DNA TGCAGCGTTGAACCCCGGCGGAGAGAGCAGTTCTTC. Residues: CSVEPRRREQFF.

The gene calls are TRBV4-3 and TRBJ2-7, with D perhaps matching TRBD1 or TRBD2 (6 bases each). V was clipped by 0 bases and J by 7 bases, with 16 bases between them. The CDR3 has 15 amino acids. Per the germline V gene, CDR1 is LGHNA and CDR2 is YSLEER. CDR3 nucleotide sequence: TGCGCCAGCAGCCAAGAGACGCGGCAGGGGAGGGAGCAGTACTTC. Amino acids: CASSQETRQGREQYF.

The chain employs TRBV3-1 and TRBJ2-5; D unresolved. The CDR3 has 14 residues. Germline CDR1 and CDR2: LGHDT and YNNKEL (reference sequence). V shed 0 bases and J shed 2 bases, with 7 bases lying between them. As DNA, the CDR3 is TGTGCCAGCAGCCAAGATGACTTACAAGAGACCCAGTACTTC. Encoded protein: CASSQDDLQETQYF.

The chain carries TRBV7-2 and TRBJ2-5, with 10 bases that match TRBD2. CDR3 length equals 18 residues. The junction had 14 bases not matched to a gene; V was cut back by 7 bases and J by 0 bases. Germline values: CDR1 SGHTA, CDR2 FQGNSA. The CDR3 protein is CASTLRVASGGDQETQYF. DNA for the CDR3: TGTGCCAGCACCCTTAGAGTGGCGAGCGGGGGGGACCAAGAGACCCAGTACTTC.

The chain carries TRBV15 and TRBJ2-1; TRBD2 matches 7 bases. CDR3 size: 13 residues. The V gene's germline CDR1 is LNHNV and CDR2 YYDKDF (reference sequence). V gave up 3 bases and J gave up 10 bases; unmatched junction bases: 6. This chain's CDR3 is CATSSGRAGEQFF. The CDR3 bases are TGTGCCACCAGCAGTGGGAGGGCTGGCGAGCAGTTCTTC.

V and J are TRBV7-8 and TRBJ2-3; D unclear. The CDR3 has 12 amino acids. Germline V CDR1 and CDR2: SGHVS, FQNEAQ. Trimming removed 5 bases from V and 7 bases from J, with 10 bases in between. CDR3 in DNA: TGTGCCAGCAGCCTATCCTACTATACGCAGTATTTT. It translates to CASSLSYYTQYF.

This clonotype was counted many times. The chain recombines TRBV7-2 with TRBJ2-1; D is perhaps TRBD1 or TRBD2 (6 bases each). The length of the CDR3 is 15 residues. The germline CDR1 and CDR2 sequences are SGHTA and FQGNSA. V shed 4 bases and J shed 7 bases, with 17 bases lying between them. CDR3 sequence reads: CASSWQQGGRNEQFF. The DNA of the CDR3 is TGTGCCAGCAGCTGGCAACAAGGGGGGCGGAATGAGCAGTTCTTC. Full variable domain (remainder filled in from reference TRBV7-2 and TRBJ2-1): GAGVSQSPSNKVTEKGKDVELRCDPISGHTALYWYRQSLGQGLEFLIYFQGNSAPDKSGLPSDRFSAERTGGSVSTLTIQRTQQEDSAVYLCASSWQQGGRNEQFFGPGTRLTVL.

The V and J genes are TRBV5-4 and TRBJ2-2; D is possibly TRBD1 (6 bases). Germline V gene sequence: CDR1 SGHNT, CDR2 YYREEE (reference sequence). V was cut by 6 bases and J by 1 base, with 10 bases left in between. There are 14 residues in the CDR3. The CDR3 reads CASTTDRNTGELFF. As DNA, the CDR3 is TGTGCCAGCACCACGGACAGGAACACCGGGGAGCTGTTTTTT.

This rearrangement joins TRBV6-1 to TRBJ1-2; D is perhaps TRBD1 (5 bases). This CDR3 contains 15 residues. Germline CDR1 is MNHNS and CDR2 is SASEGT. V lost 1 base to trimming and J lost 4 bases, with 13 bases between them. Here the CDR3 reads CASSEVAGVSYGYTF. CDR3 in DNA: TGTGCCAGCAGTGAAGTTGCGGGGGTGAGCTATGGCTACACCTTC.

This chain connects TRBV27 to TRBJ2-7, with D perhaps matching TRBD1 (6 bases). The CDR3 sequence is 13 residues long. Germline loops: CDR1 MNHEY, CDR2 SMNVEV (reference sequence). Trimming cost V 6 bases and J 6 bases, with 15 bases left between them. CDR3 sequence reads: CASSEQGPGEQYF. The DNA of the CDR3 is TGTGCCAGCAGCGAACAGGGTCCGGGCGAGCAGTACTTC.

This clonotype was detected a few times. V gene TRBV12-3 or TRBV12-4 combines with J gene TRBJ2-5; no definite D call. The CDR3 is made up of 13 amino acids. Between the trimmed V and J ends, which lost 6 bases and 5 bases, there was a span of 13 bases. Here the CDR3 DNA reads TGTGCCAGCAGGAGGCAAATTGGGGAGACCCAGTACTTC. Translated, it gives CASRRQIGETQYF.

This clonotype was detected a few times. The chain uses TRBV2 and TRBJ1-2, with D perhaps TRBD1 (5 bases). The CDR3 contains 17 residues. Germline V gene sequence: CDR1 SNHLY, CDR2 FYNNEI. Trimming pared 2 bases from V and 2 bases from J, leaving 18 bases between. The CDR3 nucleotides are TGTGCCAGCAGTGAACCCCGGACAACAAGGGCCAACTATGGCTACACCTTC. Translated, it gives CASSEPRTTRANYGYTF.